Presented here are 16 T cell receptor beta chains from one specimen sequenced in a study of CD8 T cells in ankylosing spondylitis. In TCRdb, the 5' RACE reads were re-called with MiXCR into one record per CDR3 protein. This repertoire shows a few hundred thousand distinct CDR3 sequences, approximately 10% found once; its top ten account for about a tenth. Sequencing input: blood, either unsorted or a sorted T cell fraction (not recorded which). Receptor source: a female donor with ankylosing spondylitis or in good health (not recorded which).

This clonotype was found many times. The chain is built from TRBV6-2 or TRBV6-3 and TRBJ1-5; D unclear. Deletions cut 0 bases from V and 5 bases from J, with 2 bases between. Germline CDR1 is MNHEY and CDR2 is SVGEGT. This CDR3 is 12 amino acids long. The CDR3 is CASSYSYQPQHF. The CDR3 DNA follows: TGTGCCAGCAGTTACTCCTATCAGCCCCAGCATTTT.

This clonotype was detected many times. The genes are TRBV12-3 or TRBV12-4 and TRBJ2-1; 13 bases line up with TRBD2. There are 15 residues in the CDR3. V was clipped by 5 bases and J by 2 bases; unmatched bases: 0. The CDR3 bases are TGTGCCAGCAGTGGACTAGCGGGAGCCTACAATGAGCAGTTCTTC. Its protein product is CASSGLAGAYNEQFF.

J is TRBJ2-7 and V is TRBV7-2; D is possibly TRBD1 or TRBD2 (5 bases each). Germline loops: CDR1 SGHTA, CDR2 FQGNSA. There are 14 residues in the CDR3. Trimming shortened V by 2 bases and J by 3 bases, and 11 bases separated the two germline ends. CDR3 sequence (DNA): TGTGCCAGCAGCTTATGGGACGGGTACTACGAGCAGTACTTC. Translated: CASSLWDGYYEQYF.

This clonotype was picked up a small number of times. The J gene is TRBJ2-3, the V gene TRBV12-3 or TRBV12-4; D might be TRBD1 or TRBD2, each matching 6 bases. The V end was cut by 2 bases, the J end by 1 base, with 10 bases between. The CDR3 runs to 15 residues. The CDR3 nucleotides read TGTGCCAGCAGTTTAAAGGGGGAGGGCACAGATACGCAGTATTTT. Protein: CASSLKGEGTDTQYF.

This clonotype turned up a few times. This chain connects TRBV20-1 to TRBJ2-1, with D perhaps matching TRBD1 or TRBD2 (5 bases each). Trimming removed 6 bases from V and 7 bases from J, with 16 bases in between. Germline lookup yields CDR1 DFQATT and CDR2 SNEGSKA (reference sequence). This CDR3 contains 13 residues. CDR3 sequence (DNA): TGCAGTGCCCCCCTCCGAGGGACGAATGAGCAGTTCTTC. Translating gives CSAPLRGTNEQFF.

This clonotype was seen many times. The V call is TRBV12-3 or TRBV12-4, the J call TRBJ2-2; no firm D call. The V end lost 7 bases, the J end lost 0 bases, and 0 bases lay between the germline ends. This CDR3 has 11 residues. CDR3 region: CASTNTGELFF. The CDR3 DNA is TGTGCCAGCACGAACACCGGGGAGCTGTTTTTT.

The table lists this clonotype with many counts. The gene calls are TRBV12-3 or TRBV12-4 and TRBJ2-1; D not resolved. Deletions cut 8 bases from V and 4 bases from J, with 12 bases between. The CDR3 extends over 13 amino acids. The CDR3 reads CASALTRYNEQFF. CDR3 sequence (DNA): TGTGCCAGCGCCCTAACAAGGTACAATGAGCAGTTCTTC.

The rearrangement uses TRBV7-9 and TRBJ2-1; possible D gene TRBD2, 6 bases. CDR3 length equals 15 residues. Germline CDR1 and CDR2: SEHNR and FQNEAQ (reference sequence). Trimming left V 5 bases short and J 0 bases short, with 11 bases between. In DNA, the CDR3 is TGTGCCAGCAGCGAAGCGGGCAGCTCCTACAATGAGCAGTTCTTC. Translating it yields CASSEAGSSYNEQFF.

Ten or more counts support this clonotype. The chain is built from TRBV20-1 and TRBJ2-5; the D is unclear. This CDR3 has 13 amino acids. Per the germline V gene, CDR1 is DFQATT and CDR2 is SNEGSKA (reference sequence). Trimming took off 1 base at V and 2 bases at J, with 8 bases between the two ends. The CDR3 is CSARVYGQETQYF. CDR3 nucleotides: TGCAGTGCTAGAGTTTACGGTCAAGAGACCCAGTACTTC.

This clonotype occurred a few times. V and J are TRBV20-1 and TRBJ2-2; D uncertain. The V gene's germline CDR1 is DFQATT and CDR2 SNEGSKA (reference sequence). Trimming stripped 5 bases from V and 5 bases from J, with 12 bases between. The CDR3 extends over 13 amino acids. The CDR3 sequence is CSAAGYRTGELFF. The CDR3 DNA reads as TGCAGTGCTGCCGGTTACCGTACCGGGGAGCTGTTTTTT.

V is TRBV7-9 and J is TRBJ1-2, with unresolved D. Looked up from germline, CDR1 is SEHNR and CDR2 is FQNEAQ (reference sequence). CDR3 size: 14 residues. V was shortened by 5 bases and J by 0 bases, with 10 bases between the two germline ends. The CDR3 sequence: CASSLDTTNYGYTF. DNA of the CDR3: TGTGCCAGCAGCCTCGACACGACTAACTATGGCTACACCTTC.

This clonotype came up many times. The gene calls are TRBV28 and TRBJ1-6, with unresolved D. CDR1 and CDR2 (germline): MDHEN, SYDVKM. This CDR3 spans 14 amino acids. V was trimmed by 8 bases and J by 11 bases, leaving 19 bases between them. The CDR3 loop is CASGGPNLRAPLHF. The CDR3 nucleotides are TGTGCCAGCGGTGGACCGAATCTCAGAGCACCCCTCCACTTT. Full variable domain (rest looked up from reference TRBV28 and TRBJ1-6): DVKVTQSSRYLVKRTGEKVFLECVQDMDHENMFWYRQDPGLGLRLIYFSYDVKMKEKGDIPEGYSVSREKKERFSLILESASTNQTSMYLCASGGPNLRAPLHFGNGTRLTVT.

In this sample, this clonotype turned up many times. The J gene is TRBJ2-7, the V gene TRBV7-6; 7 positions agree with TRBD1. CDR1 SGHVS and CDR2 FNYEAQ come from the germline V gene. This CDR3 comprises 17 residues. J lost 0 bases, V lost 0 bases, and 8 bases had no gene match. DNA for the CDR3: TGTGCCAGCAGCTTAGCGTCAGGGGACAGTTTCTCCTACGAGCAGTACTTC. Its translation: CASSLASGDSFSYEQYF.

This clonotype was seen at least ten times. The J gene is TRBJ2-3, the V gene TRBV15, with D perhaps matching TRBD2 (5 bases). CDR1 and CDR2 from the germline V gene are LNHNV and YYDKDF (reference sequence). The V gene lost 1 base and the J gene lost 6 bases, with 17 bases spanning the gap. CDR3 length equals 16 residues. The CDR3 nucleotides read TGTGCCACCAGCAGAGTTGTGGTGGGAGTATCGGATACGCAGTATTTT. Encoded protein: CATSRVVVGVSDTQYF.

Many counts were recorded for this clonotype. The DNA for the CDR3 is TGTGCCAGCTCACCACCAGTCCTAGCGGGACGCAATGAGCAGTTCTTC. Encoded protein: CASSPPVLAGRNEQFF. The chain recombines TRBV18 with TRBJ2-1; 9 positions match TRBD2. V was pared by 0 bases and J by 6 bases, with 6 bases of the junction left unmatched. This CDR3 has 16 amino acids. The germline CDR1 and CDR2 sequences are KGHSH and LQKENI.

This clonotype came up many times. The chain recombines TRBV7-2 with TRBJ2-3; D assignment may be TRBD1 or TRBD2 (5 bases each). CDR3 length: 12 residues. Germline V gene sequence: CDR1 SGHTA, CDR2 FQGNSA. Trimming removed 1 base from V and 7 bases from J, with 6 bases in between. This CDR3 is CASSLGGNTQYF. CDR3 nucleotide sequence: TGTGCCAGCAGCTTAGGGGGGAATACGCAGTATTTT.